These 14 T cell receptor beta chains were sequenced from one sample in a study of glioma-infiltrating T cells. Amplification of TCR alpha and beta CDR3 regions from RNA used iRepertoire nested multiplex PCR. TCRdb re-called the multiplex PCR reads through MiXCR, storing one row per CDR3 protein. The sample records some 190,000 distinct CDR3 sequences, 32% being singletons. Sequencing was performed on glioma tissue, nonneoplastic brain tissue, or PBMCs (not recorded which). These receptors were taken from a human donor with low-grade glioma or glioblastoma, undergoing nonglioma brain surgery, or in good health (not recorded which).

The chain employs TRBV6-2 or TRBV6-3 and TRBJ2-5, with 13 nucleotides matching TRBD2. Germline CDR1 and CDR2: MNHEY and SVGEGT. V shed 5 bases, J shed 5 bases, and the junction held 8 bases outside the gene matches. The CDR3 loop spans 16 amino acids. The CDR3 loop is CASSEELAGGVETQYF. In DNA form, the CDR3 reads TGTGCCAGCAGTGAAGAACTAGCGGGAGGGGTGGAGACCCAGTACTTC.

Many counts were recorded for this clonotype. J is TRBJ2-5 and V is TRBV6-2 or TRBV6-3; a possible D gene is TRBD1 (5 bases). V was trimmed by 4 bases and J by 2 bases, leaving 14 bases between them. The length of the CDR3 is 15 residues. Germline lookup yields CDR1 MNHEY and CDR2 SVGEGT. CDR3 sequence reads: CASSSQGAGQETQYF. As DNA, the CDR3 is TGTGCCAGCAGTTCCCAGGGCGCAGGGCAAGAGACCCAGTACTTC.

The sample holds one count of this clonotype. J is TRBJ2-1 and V is TRBV4-1; TRBD2 matches 11 bases. V shed 2 bases, J shed 2 bases, and the junction held 11 bases outside the gene matches. The CDR3 spans 19 residues. From germline, CDR1 is MGHRA and CDR2 YSYEKL. The CDR3 loop is CASSQRSGGAVIPYNEQFF. Written as DNA, the CDR3 is TGCGCCAGCAGCCAACGTAGCGGGGGGGCCGTAATCCCCTACAATGAGCAGTTCTTC.

A note on this clonotype: This may come from a read error, since a much larger clone is one base off. This chain links TRBV2 with TRBJ1-1; D not resolved. Per germline, CDR1 SNHLY and CDR2 FYNNEI. The CDR3 runs to 10 residues. CDR3: CTTSNTEAFF. CDR3 sequence (DNA): TGTACCACCTCGAACACTGAAGCTTTCTTT. Supplemented by reference TRBV2 and TRBJ1-1, the full variable domain reads EPEVTQTPSHQVTQMGQEVILRCVPISNHLYFYWYRQILGQKVEFLVSFYNNEISEKSEIFDDQFSVERPDGSNFTLKIRSTKLEDSAMYFCTTSNTEAFFGQGTRLTVV.

Many counts were recorded for this clonotype. V is TRBV20-1 and J is TRBJ2-7; tentatively, D is TRBD1 (6 bases). Germline V gene data show CDR1 as DFQATT and CDR2 as SNEGSKA (reference sequence). V was trimmed by 0 bases and J by 3 bases, leaving 9 bases between them. This CDR3 has 13 residues. This CDR3 reads CSARDRTVYEQYF. The CDR3 DNA sequence: TGCAGTGCTAGAGATAGGACAGTCTACGAGCAGTACTTC.

This rearrangement joins TRBV4-1 to TRBJ2-2; the D gene is possibly TRBD1 (5 bases). Trimming took off 0 bases at V and 8 bases at J, with 16 bases between the two ends. Germline V gives CDR1 MGHRA, CDR2 YSYEKL. CDR3 length equals 16 residues. For the CDR3, the DNA is TGCGCCAGCAGCCAAGAGGGCGACGTACAGGCGGGGGAGCTGTTTTTT. It is translated as CASSQEGDVQAGELFF.

This clonotype was seen repeatedly, ten times or more. This chain uses TRBV6-2 or TRBV6-3 with TRBJ2-2; no reliable D call. Deletions cut 0 bases from V and 2 bases from J, with 7 bases between. The germline V gene encodes CDR1 MNHEY and CDR2 SVGEGT. This CDR3 is 15 amino acids long. The CDR3 loop reads CASSYSSRNTGELFF. The CDR3 DNA follows: TGTGCCAGCAGTTACTCATCCAGAAACACCGGGGAGCTGTTTTTT.

This clonotype was found a few times. The chain is built from TRBV5-5 and TRBJ1-3, with TRBD1 matching over 8 bases. This CDR3 spans 16 amino acids. V trimming: 1 base; J trimming: 4 bases; junction bases outside the gene matches: 7. In germline, CDR1 is SGHKS, CDR2 YYEKEE (reference sequence). CDR3 residues: CASSLPLTGAGNTIYF. The CDR3 bases are TGTGCCAGCAGCTTGCCCCTGACAGGGGCCGGAAACACCATATATTTT.

This clonotype was detected ten times or more. The chain couples TRBV6-2 or TRBV6-3 to TRBJ2-1, with D possibly matching TRBD1 (6 bases). The CDR3 totals 16 residues. The V end lost 2 bases, the J end lost 0 bases, and 11 bases lay between the germline ends. The germline gives CDR1 MNHEY, CDR2 SVGEGT. The CDR3 DNA follows: TGTGCCAGCAGTTACGAACAGGGATACTCCTACAATGAGCAGTTCTTC. Translating gives CASSYEQGYSYNEQFF.

This clonotype has only a few counts. This rearrangement joins TRBV29-1 to TRBJ1-1; no reliable D call. Trimming removed 7 bases from V and 2 bases from J, with 8 bases in between. This CDR3 is 11 amino acids long. Germline CDR1 is SQVTM and CDR2 is ANQGSEA. The CDR3: CSGVVNTEAFF. The DNA for the CDR3 is TGCAGCGGGGTAGTCAACACTGAAGCTTTCTTT. The full variable domain, with the rest looked up from reference TRBV29-1 and TRBJ1-1, is SAVISQKPSRDICQRGTSLTIQCQVDSQVTMMFWYRQQPGQSLTLIATANQGSEATYESGFVIDKFPISRPNLTFSTLTVSNMSPEDSSIYLCSGVVNTEAFFGQGTRLTVV.

There are many counts of this clonotype. This chain joins TRBV6-1 and TRBJ2-1; perhaps TRBD2 as D (5 bases). Trimming took off 1 base at V and 7 bases at J, with 26 bases between the two ends. Germline CDR1 reads MNHNS; CDR2 reads SASEGT. There are 19 residues in the CDR3. CDR3 protein: CASSEEVLTVKLGENEQFF. The CDR3 DNA sequence: TGTGCCAGCAGTGAAGAGGTTCTGACCGTAAAGTTGGGAGAGAATGAGCAGTTCTTC.

This clonotype was counted ten times or more. J is TRBJ1-2 and V is TRBV6-6; perhaps TRBD1 as D (5 bases). Germline CDR1 and CDR2: MNHNY and SVGAGI (reference sequence). The CDR3 extends over 18 amino acids. V was pared by 0 bases and J by 2 bases, with 19 bases between. The CDR3 spells CASSYSLPVRGRNYGYTF. The CDR3 DNA follows: TGTGCCAGCAGTTACTCCTTGCCTGTACGGGGCCGGAACTATGGCTACACCTTC.

Turning to this clonotype: A much larger clonotype is one base distant, so this may be a read error. The gene calls are TRBV3-1 and TRBJ2-7; D is ambiguous. Trimming took off 2 bases at V and 7 bases at J, with 6 bases between the two ends. The CDR3 loop spans 11 amino acids. Germline loops: CDR1 LGHDT, CDR2 YNNKEL (reference sequence). CDR3 loop: CASSQSNEQYF. As DNA, the CDR3 is TGTGCCAGCAGCCAATCCAATGAGCAGTACTTC.

Remarks on this clonotype: The junction shows a germline mismatch at one end, possibly a read error. The chain is built from TRBV7-2 and TRBJ2-7; D gene ambiguous. The V gene's germline CDR1 is SGHTA and CDR2 FQGNSA. The CDR3 contains 11 residues. The CDR3 nucleotides are TGTGCCAGCGGCTTAGTCTACGAGCAGTACTTC. Translated: CASGLVYEQYF.